The clone carrying this TCR beta chain came up many times. What it binds is not known. This sample was included in a study of CD8 T cells in ankylosing spondylitis. Study-level results: Among TCR beta sequences, a motif of several highly homologous variants appeared characteristic of ankylosing spondylitis blood.

The CDR3 spans 18 residues. Unmatched junction bases numbered 13, after V lost 6 bases and J lost 0 bases. TCRdb ran MiXCR on the 5' RACE reads and lists one entry per CDR3 protein. Of about 460,000 distinct CDR3 sequences listed, less than 6% are singletons. Sequencing was performed on blood, either unsorted or a sorted T cell fraction (not recorded which). This receptor was identified in a male donor with ankylosing spondylitis. V is TRBV12-3 or TRBV12-4 and J is TRBJ1-2; 10 bases agree with TRBD1. The CDR3, as DNA: TGTGCCAGCAGCACCGGGACAGGGGTTTATCTAGCTAACTATGGCTACACCTTC. It codes for CASSTGTGVYLANYGYTF.